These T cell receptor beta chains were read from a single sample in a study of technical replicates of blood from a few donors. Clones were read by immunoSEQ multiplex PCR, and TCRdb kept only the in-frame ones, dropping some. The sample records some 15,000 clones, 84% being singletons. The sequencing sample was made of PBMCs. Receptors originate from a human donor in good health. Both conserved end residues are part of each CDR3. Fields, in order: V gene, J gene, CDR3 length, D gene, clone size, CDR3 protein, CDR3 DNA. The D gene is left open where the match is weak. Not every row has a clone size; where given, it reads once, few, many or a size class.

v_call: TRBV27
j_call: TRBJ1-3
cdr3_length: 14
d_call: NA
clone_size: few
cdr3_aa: CASSKGGSGNTIYF
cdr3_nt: TGTGCCAGCAGCAAAGGGGGCTCTGGAAACACCATATATTTT

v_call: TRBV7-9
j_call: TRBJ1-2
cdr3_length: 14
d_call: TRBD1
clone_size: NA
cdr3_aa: CASSSSTGGIGYTF
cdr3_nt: TGTGCCAGCAGCTCGTCGACAGGGGGGATTGGCTACACCTTC

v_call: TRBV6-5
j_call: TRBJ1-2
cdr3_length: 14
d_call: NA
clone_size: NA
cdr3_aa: CASREDTRNYGYTF
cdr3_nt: TGTGCCAGCAGAGAGGACACACGGAACTATGGCTACACCTTC

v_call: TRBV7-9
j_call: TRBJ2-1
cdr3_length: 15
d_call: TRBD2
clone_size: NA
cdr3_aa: CASSLGGRAYNEQFF
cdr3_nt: TGTGCCAGCAGCTTAGGCGGGAGGGCCTACAATGAGCAGTTCTTC

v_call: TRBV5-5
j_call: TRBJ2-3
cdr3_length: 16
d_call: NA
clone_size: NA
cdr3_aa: CASSPLSSGSTDTQYF
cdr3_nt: TGTGCCAGCAGCCCCCTAAGCTCCGGGAGCACAGATACGCAGTATTTT

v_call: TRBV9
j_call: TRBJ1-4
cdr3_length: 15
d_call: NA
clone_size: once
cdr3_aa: CASSVSYVTNEKLFF
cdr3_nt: TGTGCCAGCAGCGTATCCTACGTAACTAATGAAAAACTGTTTTTT

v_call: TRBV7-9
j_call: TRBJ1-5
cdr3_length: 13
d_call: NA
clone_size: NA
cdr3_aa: CASSLALNQPQHF
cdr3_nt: TGTGCCAGCAGCTTAGCCCTCAATCAGCCCCAGCATTTT

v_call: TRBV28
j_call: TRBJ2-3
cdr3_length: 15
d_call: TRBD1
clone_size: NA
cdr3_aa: CASSKLDRDTDTQYF
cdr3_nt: TGTGCCAGCAGCAAGTTAGACAGGGACACAGATACGCAGTATTTT

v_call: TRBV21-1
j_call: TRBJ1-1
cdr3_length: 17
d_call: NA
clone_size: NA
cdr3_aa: CASSPPGGDSQPTEAFF
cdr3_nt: TGTGCCAGCAGCCCCCCGGGCGGGGACAGTCAACCCACTGAAGCTTTCTTT

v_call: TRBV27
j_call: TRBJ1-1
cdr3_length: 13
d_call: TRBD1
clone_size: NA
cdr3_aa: CATPTGGSTEAFF
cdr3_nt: TGTGCCACCCCGACAGGGGGCAGCACTGAAGCTTTCTTT

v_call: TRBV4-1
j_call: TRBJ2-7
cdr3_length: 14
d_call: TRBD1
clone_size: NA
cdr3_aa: CASSLDRVLYEQYF
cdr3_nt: TGCGCCAGCAGCCTCGACAGGGTCCTCTACGAGCAGTACTTC

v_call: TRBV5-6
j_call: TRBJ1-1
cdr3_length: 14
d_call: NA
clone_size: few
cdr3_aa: CASSLQGRSTEAFF
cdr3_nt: TGTGCCAGCAGCCTACAGGGAAGGAGCACTGAAGCTTTCTTT

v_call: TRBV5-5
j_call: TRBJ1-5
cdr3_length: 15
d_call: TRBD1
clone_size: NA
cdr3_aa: CASSWGDSGNQPQHF
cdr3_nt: TGTGCCAGCAGCTGGGGGGACAGCGGCAATCAGCCCCAGCATTTT

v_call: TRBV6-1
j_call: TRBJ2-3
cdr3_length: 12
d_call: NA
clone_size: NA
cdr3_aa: CASSLGRDTQYF
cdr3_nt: TGTGCCAGCAGTCTTGGGAGAGATACGCAGTATTTT

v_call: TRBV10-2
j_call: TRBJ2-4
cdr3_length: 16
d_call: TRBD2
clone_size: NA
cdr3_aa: CASRGLAGGDGNIQYF
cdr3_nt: TGCGCCAGCAGGGGGCTAGCGGGAGGAGACGGAAACATTCAGTACTTC

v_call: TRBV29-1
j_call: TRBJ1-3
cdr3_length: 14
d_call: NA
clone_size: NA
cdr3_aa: CSAAGAYSGNTIYF
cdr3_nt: TGCAGCGCAGCGGGGGCCTACTCTGGAAACACCATATATTTT

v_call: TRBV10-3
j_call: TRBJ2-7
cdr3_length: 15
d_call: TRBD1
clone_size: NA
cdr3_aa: CAISPGDRGLYEQYF
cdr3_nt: TGTGCCATCTCTCCCGGGGACAGGGGGCTGTACGAGCAGTACTTC

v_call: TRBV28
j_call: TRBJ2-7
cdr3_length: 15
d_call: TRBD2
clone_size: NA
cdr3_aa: CASSSLAGGPHEQYF
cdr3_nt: TGTGCCAGCAGTTCACTAGCGGGAGGGCCCCACGAGCAGTACTTC

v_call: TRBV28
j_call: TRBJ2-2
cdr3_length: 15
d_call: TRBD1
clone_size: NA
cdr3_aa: CASNEAFGQAGELFF
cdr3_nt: TGTGCCAGCAATGAGGCATTTGGACAGGCCGGGGAGCTGTTTTTT

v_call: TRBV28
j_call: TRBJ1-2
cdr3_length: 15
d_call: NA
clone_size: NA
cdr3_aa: CASIPRWSRVMSYTF
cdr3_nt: TGTGCCAGCATTCCTCGATGGAGCAGGGTCATGAGCTACACCTTC

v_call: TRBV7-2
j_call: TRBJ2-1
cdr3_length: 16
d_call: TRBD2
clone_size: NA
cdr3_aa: CASSLMGTSGTNEQFF
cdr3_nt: TGTGCCAGCAGCTTAATGGGTACTAGCGGGACTAATGAGCAGTTCTTC

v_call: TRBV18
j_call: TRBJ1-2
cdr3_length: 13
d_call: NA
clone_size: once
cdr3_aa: CASSPSQEDGYTF
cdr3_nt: TGTGCCAGCTCACCAAGCCAGGAGGATGGCTACACCTTC

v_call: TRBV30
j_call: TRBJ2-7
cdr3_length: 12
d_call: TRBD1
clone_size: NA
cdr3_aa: CASGTGGGEQYF
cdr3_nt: TGTGCCTCCGGGACAGGGGGGGGAGAGCAGTACTTC

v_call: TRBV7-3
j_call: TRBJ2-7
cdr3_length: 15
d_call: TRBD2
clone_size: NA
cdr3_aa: CASSIAGDSRYEQYF
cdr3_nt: TGTGCCAGCAGTATCGCGGGAGATTCTCGGTACGAGCAGTACTTC

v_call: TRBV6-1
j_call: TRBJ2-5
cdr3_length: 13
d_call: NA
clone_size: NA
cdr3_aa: CASSLTGMETQYF
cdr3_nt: TGTGCCAGCAGCCTAACAGGGATGGAGACCCAGTACTTC

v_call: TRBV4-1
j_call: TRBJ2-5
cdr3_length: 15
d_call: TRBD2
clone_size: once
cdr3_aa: CASSQEVVGGKTQYF
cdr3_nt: TGCGCCAGCAGCCAAGAGGTCGTGGGGGGGAAGACCCAGTACTTC

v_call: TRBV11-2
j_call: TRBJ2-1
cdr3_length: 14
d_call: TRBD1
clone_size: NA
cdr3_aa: CASSPVGQGNEQFF
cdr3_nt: TGTGCCAGCAGCCCCGTGGGACAGGGGAATGAGCAGTTCTTC

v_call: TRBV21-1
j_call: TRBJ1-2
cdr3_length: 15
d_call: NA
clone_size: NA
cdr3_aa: CASSIQGSGTYGYTF
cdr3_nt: TGTGCCAGCAGCATACAGGGGAGTGGAACGTATGGCTACACCTTC

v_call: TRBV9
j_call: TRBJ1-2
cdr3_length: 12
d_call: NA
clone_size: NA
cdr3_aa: CASSVASYGYTF
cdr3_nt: TGTGCCAGCAGCGTAGCTAGTTATGGCTACACCTTC

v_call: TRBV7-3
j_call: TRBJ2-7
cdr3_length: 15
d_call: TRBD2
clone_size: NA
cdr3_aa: CASSQGLAGPYEQYF
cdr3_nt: TGTGCCAGCAGCCAAGGACTAGCGGGCCCCTACGAGCAGTACTTC

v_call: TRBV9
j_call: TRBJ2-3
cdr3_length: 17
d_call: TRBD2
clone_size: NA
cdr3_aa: CASSPDTTGLATDTQYF
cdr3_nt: TGTGCCAGCAGCCCCGACACCACTGGACTAGCCACAGATACGCAGTATTTT

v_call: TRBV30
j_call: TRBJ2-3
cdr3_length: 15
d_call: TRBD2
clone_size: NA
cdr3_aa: CAWTSGRGPTDTQYF
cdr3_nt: TGTGCCTGGACTAGCGGGAGAGGTCCCACAGATACGCAGTATTTT

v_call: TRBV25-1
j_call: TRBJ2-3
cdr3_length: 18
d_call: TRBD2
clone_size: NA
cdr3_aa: CASSDCPGLAASTDTQYF
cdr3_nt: TGTGCCAGCAGTGATTGCCCGGGACTAGCGGCTAGCACAGATACGCAGTATTTT

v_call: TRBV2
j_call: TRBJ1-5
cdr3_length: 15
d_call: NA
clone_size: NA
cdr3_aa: CASSFLIGEGQPQHF
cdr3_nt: TGTGCCAGCAGTTTCCTCATAGGGGAGGGTCAGCCCCAGCATTTT

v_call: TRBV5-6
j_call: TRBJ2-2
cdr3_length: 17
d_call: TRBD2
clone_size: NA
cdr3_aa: CASSLAFRTSGVGELFF
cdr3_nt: TGTGCCAGCAGCTTGGCATTTAGGACTAGCGGTGTCGGGGAGCTGTTTTTT

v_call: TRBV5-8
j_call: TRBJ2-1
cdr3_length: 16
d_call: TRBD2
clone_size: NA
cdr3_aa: CASSLHGGGRYNEQFF
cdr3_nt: TGTGCCAGCAGCTTGCATGGGGGAGGGAGATACAATGAGCAGTTCTTC